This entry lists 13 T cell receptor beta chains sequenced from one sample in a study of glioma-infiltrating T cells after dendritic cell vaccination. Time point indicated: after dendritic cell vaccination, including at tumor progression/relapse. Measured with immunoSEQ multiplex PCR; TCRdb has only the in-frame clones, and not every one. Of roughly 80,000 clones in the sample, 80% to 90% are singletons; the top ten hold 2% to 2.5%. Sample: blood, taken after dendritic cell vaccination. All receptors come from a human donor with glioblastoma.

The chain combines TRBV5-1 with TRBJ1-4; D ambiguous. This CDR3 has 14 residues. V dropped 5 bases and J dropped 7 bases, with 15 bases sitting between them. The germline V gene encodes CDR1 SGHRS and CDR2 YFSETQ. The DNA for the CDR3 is TGCGCCAGCAGTCCAGGCAAAGAGGGTGAAAAACTGTTTTTT. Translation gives CASSPGKEGEKLFF.

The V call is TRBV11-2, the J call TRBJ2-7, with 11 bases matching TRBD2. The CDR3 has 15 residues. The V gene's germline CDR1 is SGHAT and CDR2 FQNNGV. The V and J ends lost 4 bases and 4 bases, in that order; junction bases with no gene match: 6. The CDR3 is CASSSGTSGFYEQYF. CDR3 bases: TGTGCCAGCAGCTCCGGGACTAGCGGATTTTACGAGCAGTACTTC.

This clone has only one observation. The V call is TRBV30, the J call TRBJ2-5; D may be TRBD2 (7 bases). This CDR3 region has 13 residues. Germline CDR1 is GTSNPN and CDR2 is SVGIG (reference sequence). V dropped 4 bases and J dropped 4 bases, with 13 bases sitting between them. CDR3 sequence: CAWTGGRRETQYF. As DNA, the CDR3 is TGTGCCTGGACGGGGGGCCGGCGAGAGACCCAGTACTTC.

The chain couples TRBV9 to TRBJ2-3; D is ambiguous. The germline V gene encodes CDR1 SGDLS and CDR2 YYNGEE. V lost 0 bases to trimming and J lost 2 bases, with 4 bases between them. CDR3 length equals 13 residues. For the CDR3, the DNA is TGTGCCAGCAGCGTAGGGCTCACAGATACGCAGTATTTT. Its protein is CASSVGLTDTQYF.

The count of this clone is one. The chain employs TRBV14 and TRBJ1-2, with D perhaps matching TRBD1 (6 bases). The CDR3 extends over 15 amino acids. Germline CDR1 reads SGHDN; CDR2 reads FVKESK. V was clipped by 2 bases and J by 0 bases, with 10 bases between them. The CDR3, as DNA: TGTGCCAGCAGCCAAAAAGGACAGTCTAACTATGGCTACACCTTC. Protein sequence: CASSQKGQSNYGYTF.

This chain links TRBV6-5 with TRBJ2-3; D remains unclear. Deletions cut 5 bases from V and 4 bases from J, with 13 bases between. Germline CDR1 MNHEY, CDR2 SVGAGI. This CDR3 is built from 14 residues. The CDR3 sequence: CASSSLQVSDTQYF. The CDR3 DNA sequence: TGTGCCAGCAGTAGTCTCCAGGTTTCAGATACGCAGTATTTT.

The CDR3 DNA sequence: TGTGCCAGCAGCCAGGCATATGGACAGGCGGCTAGTGTTGGCTACACCTTC. This translates into CASSQAYGQAASVGYTF. This sequence joins TRBV4-2 and TRBJ1-2; 7 positions agree with TRBD1. V was clipped by 3 bases and J by 7 bases; unmatched bases: 17. Germline V gives CDR1 LGHNA, CDR2 YNFKEQ. CDR3 size: 17 residues.

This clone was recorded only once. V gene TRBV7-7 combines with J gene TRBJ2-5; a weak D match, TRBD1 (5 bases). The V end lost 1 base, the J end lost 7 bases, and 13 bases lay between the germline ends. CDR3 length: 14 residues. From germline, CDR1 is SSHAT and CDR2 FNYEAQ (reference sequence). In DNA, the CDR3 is TGTGCCAGCAGCTTAGTGGGTCAGGGTGGGACCCAGTACTTC. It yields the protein CASSLVGQGGTQYF. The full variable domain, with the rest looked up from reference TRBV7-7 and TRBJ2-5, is GAGVSQSPRYKVTKRGQDVTLRCDPISSHATLYWYQQALGQGPEFLTYFNYEAQPDKSGLPSDRFSAERPEGSISTLTIQRTEQRDSAMYRCASSLVGQGGTQYFGPGTRLLVL.

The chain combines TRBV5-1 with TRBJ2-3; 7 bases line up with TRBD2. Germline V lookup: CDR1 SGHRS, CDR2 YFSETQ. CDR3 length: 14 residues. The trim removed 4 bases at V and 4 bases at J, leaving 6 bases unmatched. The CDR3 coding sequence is TGCGCCAGCAGCAACGGACTAGATTCAGATACGCAGTATTTT. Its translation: CASSNGLDSDTQYF.

CDR3 sequence: CASGLVLETQFF. The CDR3, as DNA: TGTGCTAGTGGTTTGGTACTGGAGACGCAGTTCTTC. The chain couples TRBV12-5 to TRBJ2-1, with no clear D. The CDR3 length is 12 residues. Germline CDR1 LGHNT, CDR2 FRNRAP. V shed 0 bases and J shed 12 bases, with 9 bases lying between them.

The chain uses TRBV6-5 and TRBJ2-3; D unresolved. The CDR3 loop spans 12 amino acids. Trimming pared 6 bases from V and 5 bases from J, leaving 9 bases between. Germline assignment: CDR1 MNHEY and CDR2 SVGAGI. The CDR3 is CASSPNRDTQYF. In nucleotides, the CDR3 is TGTGCCAGCAGCCCGAACAGAGATACGCAGTATTTT.

The CDR3 loop reads CASSDQRQGGRPQHF. In DNA form, the CDR3 reads TGTGCCAGCAGTGATCAGAGGCAGGGGGGTAGACCCCAGCATTTT. The genes are TRBV2 and TRBJ1-5, with TRBD1 matching 7 bases. This CDR3 contains 15 residues. Trimming cost V 3 bases and J 10 bases; bases outside gene matches: 12. In germline, CDR1 is SNHLY, CDR2 FYNNEI. Variable domain in full (rest from reference TRBV2 and TRBJ1-5): EPEVTQTPSHQVTQMGQEVILRCVPISNHLYFYWYRQILGQKVEFLVSFYNNEISEKSEIFDDQFSVERPDGSNFTLKIRSTKLEDSAMYFCASSDQRQGGRPQHFGDGTRLSIL.

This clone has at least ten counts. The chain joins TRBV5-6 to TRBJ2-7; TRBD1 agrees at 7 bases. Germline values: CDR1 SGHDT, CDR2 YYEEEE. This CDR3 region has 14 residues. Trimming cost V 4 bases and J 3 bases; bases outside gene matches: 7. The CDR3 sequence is CASSNRDSLYEQYF. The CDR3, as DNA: TGTGCCAGCAGCAACCGGGACAGCCTCTACGAGCAGTACTTC.